This TCR beta chain was recorded in a study of T cell responses to AZD1222 COVID-19 vaccine. About the research overall: Analysis merged second doses at about 4 or about 12 weeks.

Study results and limitations: Along spike, vaccine-associated CD4 TCRs were found throughout, with dominance at 160-218 and 743-854.

This clone was seen once. The antigen remains undetermined. Using immunoSEQ multiplex PCR, the repertoire was profiled, and TCRdb retains in-frame clones only, with some absent. Of roughly 110,000 clones in the sample, around nine tenths are singletons; the top ten hold roughly 12%. CDR3 length: 15 amino acids. V gave up 0 bases and J gave up 2 bases, with 10 bases separating them. The germline V gene has CDR1 SGHDT and CDR2 YYEEEE. This specimen consisted of peripheral blood, obtained on day 0 of AZD1222 vaccination. The V gene is TRBV5-6, the J gene TRBJ2-3; D call uncertain. This receptor was obtained from an adult in good health. CDR3 in amino acids: CASSLVPSNTDTQYF. CDR3 sequence (DNA): TGTGCCAGCAGCTTGGTTCCCAGCAACACAGATACGCAGTATTTT.